This record looks at one TCR beta chain sequence and its context. This sample is part of a study of technical replicates of blood from a handful of donors. Germline V gene data show CDR1 as SGHTS and CDR2 as YDEGEE. The J segment lost 2 bases and the V segment lost 2 bases, leaving 4 bases of the junction unmatched. The CDR3 loop spans 15 amino acids. Assay used: immunoSEQ multiplex PCR; TCRdb lists only in-frame clones, some missing. The table records approximately 64,000 clones, approximately 83% of them present only once. Sequencing was performed on PBMCs. The chain joins TRBV5-8 to TRBJ2-5, with 9 bases fitting TRBD2. The sequence came from a human donor in good health. Some clones in this sample may be carry-over from other donors' samples. The CDR3 protein is CASSFQRGVQETQYF. Written as DNA, the CDR3 is TGTGCCAGCAGCTTCCAGCGGGGGGTGCAAGAGACCCAGTACTTC.